This is a list of T cell receptor beta chains from one sample in a study of sequential checkpoint blockade in melanoma. Repertoires were generated with immunoSEQ multiplex PCR, while TCRdb's copy carries only in-frame clones and drops some. The sample shows 1,000 or so clones, about 19% of them seen only once. The sample here was tumor tissue (inferred from file names), taken from a patient given nivolumab and ipilimumab in sequence. The receptor set was obtained from a human donor with melanoma. The CDR3 runs from the conserved cysteine through the conserved F or W. D genes are given only for firm matches. Clone size, where shown, is once, few, many, or a class for clones that have expanded.

.	TRBJ2-7	TRBV11-3	large	TGTGCCAGCAGTCCCCCTCTGACGAGGATGGAGCAGTACTTC	CASSPPLTRMEQYF
.	TRBJ2-1	TRBV29-1	.	TGCAGCGTTGTTGAGATATACAATGAGCAGTTCTTC	CSVVEIYNEQFF
.	TRBJ1-4	TRBV18	.	TGTGCCAGCTCACCCCTGGGGTCTTCCGGCGAAAAACTGTTTTTT	CASSPLGSSGEKLFF
.	TRBJ2-3	TRBV6-8	.	TGTGCCAGCAGTGCAGAATCTAGCACAGATACGCAGTATTTT	CASSAESSTDTQYF
.	TRBJ1-2	TRBV28	.	TGTGCCAGCAGCCAGGGTTTGCGGACCTTCGCCGGCTACACCTTC	CASSQGLRTFAGYTF
TRBD2	TRBJ2-2	TRBV19	few	TGTGCCAGTACCCCTCGAGCGGGAGGCAACACCGGGGAGCTGTTTTTT	CASTPRAGGNTGELFF
.	TRBJ1-2	TRBV6-8	few	TGTGCCAGCACCAGTTTGGTAGGCGGCTACACCTTC	CASTSLVGGYTF
TRBD2	TRBJ2-2	TRBV19	.	TGTGCCAGTAGTATCTTGCGGGAGAGCACCGGGGAGCTGTTTTTT	CASSILRESTGELFF
.	TRBJ2-7	TRBV6-1	.	TGTGCCAGCAGTGAAGTTGGGTCCAAATACGAGCAGTACTTC	CASSEVGSKYEQYF
.	TRBJ2-3	TRBV11-3	medium-sized	TGTGCCAGCAGCTTAGGGTGGACGGGGGGCGCAGATACGCAGTATTTT	CASSLGWTGGADTQYF
.	TRBJ2-4	TRBV18	.	TGTGCCAGCTCACCCCTGGGACACAAAAACATTCAGTACTTC	CASSPLGHKNIQYF
TRBD1	TRBJ1-5	TRBV19	.	TGTGCCAGTAGTCCGCGTGACAGGGGGTACCAGCCCCAGCATTTT	CASSPRDRGYQPQHF
.	TRBJ2-7	TRBV6-8	medium-sized	TGTGCCAGCAGTGACTGTCCAGGGGGGGGTCACGAGCAGTACTTC	CASSDCPGGGHEQYF
TRBD1	TRBJ1-2	TRBV11-3	medium-sized	TGTGCCAGCAGCGCGGGCGGGACAGGGCGCGGCTACACCTTC	CASSAGGTGRGYTF
.	TRBJ1-2	TRBV14	.	TGTGCCAGCAGCCAACCAGGACTTCTTAACTATGGCTACACCTTC	CASSQPGLLNYGYTF
.	TRBJ2-3	TRBV6-8	large	TGTGCCAGCAGTTATGAGTCTAGCACAGATACGCAGTATTTT	CASSYESSTDTQYF
TRBD2	TRBJ2-1	TRBV9	.	TGTGCCAGCAGCGTAGAGAAGCGGGAGTTGTCCTACAATGAGCAGTTCTTC	CASSVEKRELSYNEQFF
.	TRBJ2-2	TRBV6-8	large	TGTGCCAGCAGTGACTGGGACACCGGGGAGCTGTTTTTT	CASSDWDTGELFF
.	TRBJ1-3	TRBV5-1	.	TGCGCCAGCAGCTTGCAGGGGACCGGAAACACCATATATTTT	CASSLQGTGNTIYF
.	TRBJ2-1	TRBV10-3	few	TGTGCCATCAGTGAGTCGGTTAATGAGCAGTTCTTC	CAISESVNEQFF